The 24 T cell receptor beta chains listed next were all sequenced from one sample in a study of T cell responses to AZD1222 COVID-19 vaccine. Libraries were prepared by immunoSEQ multiplex PCR; TCRdb keeps only in-frame clonotypes and omits some of them. The sample includes about 92,000 clones, about nine tenths of them seen just once. Specimen: peripheral blood, collected on day 0 of AZD1222 vaccination. Source of these receptors: an adult in good health.

The J gene is TRBJ1-6, the V gene TRBV2; 9 bases fit TRBD1. With V trimmed by 6 bases and J by 7 bases, 10 bases remained unmatched. This CDR3 is built from 16 residues. CDR1 and CDR2 from the germline V gene are SNHLY and FYNNEI. Written as DNA, the CDR3 is TGTGCCAGCAGAGCTCCGGGACAGGGCCCCAATTCACCCCTCCACTTT. It yields the protein CASRAPGQGPNSPLHF.

This clone was observed once. This sequence joins TRBV4-1 and TRBJ1-6; D remains unclear. CDR3 length: 17 amino acids. Deletions cut 0 bases from V and 8 bases from J, with 17 bases between. Germline values: CDR1 MGHRA, CDR2 YSYEKL. The CDR3 region is CASSQDTGRELDSPLHF. Here the CDR3 DNA reads TGCGCCAGCAGCCAAGATACGGGGAGAGAGTTAGATTCACCCCTCCACTTT.

V and J are TRBV5-1 and TRBJ2-7; 12 positions agree with TRBD1. Unmatched junction bases numbered 7, after V lost 3 bases and J lost 6 bases. Germline CDR1 SGHRS, CDR2 YFSETQ. The CDR3 runs to 15 residues. The CDR3 sequence: CASSSTGTGGGEQYF. CDR3 nucleotide sequence: TGCGCCAGCAGCTCAACCGGGACAGGGGGCGGCGAGCAGTACTTC.

The V call is TRBV4-3, the J call TRBJ2-2; TRBD2 agrees at 12 bases. The CDR3 has 16 residues. Germline V gives CDR1 LGHNA, CDR2 YSLEER. The V gene end was trimmed by 1 base and the J gene end by 7 bases; junction bases not matched to a gene: 4. DNA of the CDR3: TGCGCCAGCAGCCAAGGGACTAGCGGGATTGGCGGGGAGCTGTTTTTT. It translates to CASSQGTSGIGGELFF.

This chain joins TRBV20-1 and TRBJ2-6, with a weak D call TRBD1 (5 bases). V gave up 3 bases and J gave up 2 bases, with 8 bases separating them. From germline, CDR1 is DFQATT and CDR2 SNEGSKA (reference sequence). The CDR3 consists of 14 residues. CDR3 residues: CSASLTAGANVLTF. The CDR3 DNA is TGCAGTGCTAGTTTGACAGCTGGGGCCAACGTCCTGACTTTC.

The chain carries TRBV5-8 and TRBJ1-2; D gene unclear. The CDR3 contains 13 residues. Germline V gene lookup returns CDR1 SGHTS and CDR2 YDEGEE. V was clipped by 4 bases and J by 8 bases, with 15 bases between them. The DNA for the CDR3 is TGTGCCAGCAGCCAACCCCCGCGGAGGGGCTACACCTTC. Amino acid sequence: CASSQPPRRGYTF.

V usage is TRBV29-1 and J usage is TRBJ2-1; no firm D call. CDR3 size: 12 residues. Per germline, CDR1 SQVTM and CDR2 ANQGSEA. V was trimmed by 7 bases and J by 1 base, leaving 8 bases between them. The CDR3 spells CSANPSYNEQFF. DNA for the CDR3: TGCAGCGCTAACCCGTCCTACAATGAGCAGTTCTTC.

By sample fraction, this clone is medium-sized. The chain uses TRBV24-1 and TRBJ2-3, with no clear D. Trimming took off 0 bases at V and 4 bases at J, with 22 bases between the two ends. The CDR3 covers 19 residues. The germline V gene has CDR1 KGHDR and CDR2 SFDVKD. The CDR3 spells CATSDLRLGSSPFSDTQYF. The CDR3 nucleotides are TGTGCCACCAGTGATTTGCGACTCGGCAGCTCCCCATTCTCAGATACGCAGTATTTT.

This chain joins TRBV7-3 and TRBJ2-5, with D perhaps TRBD2 (5 bases). Germline CDR1 is SGHTA and CDR2 is FQGTGA. The CDR3 runs 13 residues. Between the trimmed V and J ends, which lost 4 bases and 11 bases, there was a span of 17 bases. The CDR3 sequence: CASSSSMSGLQYF. The CDR3 DNA is TGTGCCAGCAGCTCCTCAATGAGTGGACTTCAGTACTTC.

V and J are TRBV7-2 and TRBJ2-2, with TRBD2 matching 8 bases. CDR1 and CDR2 from the germline V gene are SGHTA and FQGNSA. The junction had 4 bases not matched to a gene; V was cut back by 4 bases and J by 0 bases. This CDR3 is 16 amino acids long. The CDR3 DNA sequence: TGTGCCAGCAGCTCCGGGCGGGGGGCGAACACCGGGGAGCTGTTTTTT. This codes for CASSSGRGANTGELFF.

The chain employs TRBV6-5 and TRBJ2-6; 7 bases fit TRBD1. The CDR3 length is 15 residues. CDR1 and CDR2 (germline): MNHEY, SVGAGI. With V trimmed by 8 bases and J by 1 base, 5 bases remained unmatched. CDR3 amino acids: CASSQGVSGANVLTF. CDR3 DNA: TGTGCCAGCTCCCAGGGGGTATCTGGGGCCAACGTCCTGACTTTC.

The gene calls are TRBV30 and TRBJ2-1; 9 bases map to TRBD2. The CDR3 sequence is 14 residues long. Germline V gives CDR1 GTSNPN, CDR2 SVGIG (reference sequence). Losses at the gene ends were 3 bases for V and 6 bases for J; bases not matched to a gene: 6. The CDR3, as DNA: TGTGCCTGGAGGGGGGCTAGCGGGGTCAATGAGCAGTTCTTC. It specifies CAWRGASGVNEQFF.

The CDR3 spells CASSHYGTGAYNEQFF. CDR3 sequence (DNA): TGTGCCAGCAGCCACTACGGGACAGGGGCCTACAATGAGCAGTTCTTC. V is TRBV6-4 and J is TRBJ2-1; 10 bases map to TRBD1. With V trimmed by 6 bases and J by 2 bases, 7 bases remained unmatched. Germline loops: CDR1 MRHNA, CDR2 SNTAGT. The CDR3 contains 16 residues.

The V gene is TRBV6-2 or TRBV6-3, the J gene TRBJ2-1; a possible D gene is TRBD2 (5 bases). CDR1 and CDR2 (germline): MNHEY, SVGEGT. The CDR3 consists of 15 residues. Trimming left V 3 bases short and J 6 bases short, with 15 bases between. The CDR3 here is CASSYTGSWGNEQFF. For the CDR3, the DNA is TGTGCCAGCAGTTATACGGGATCGTGGGGCAATGAGCAGTTCTTC.

V usage is TRBV6-4 and J usage is TRBJ1-5, with 7 nucleotides matching TRBD1. Germline-derived CDR1 and CDR2 are MRHNA and SNTAGT. The CDR3 contains 15 residues. The trim removed 3 bases at V and 0 bases at J, leaving 2 bases unmatched. The CDR3 sequence: CASSETGDSNQPQHF. The DNA for the CDR3 is TGTGCCAGCAGTGAAACAGGGGATAGCAATCAGCCCCAGCATTTT.

The V call is TRBV5-4, the J call TRBJ2-2, with D possibly being TRBD2 (5 bases). V was shortened by 4 bases and J by 4 bases, with 8 bases between the two germline ends. CDR3 length: 13 amino acids. Germline V gene sequence: CDR1 SGHNT, CDR2 YYREEE (reference sequence). CDR3 loop: CASSAEATGELFF. In DNA, the CDR3 is TGTGCCAGCAGCGCGGAGGCCACCGGGGAGCTGTTTTTT.

V and J are TRBV6-2 or TRBV6-3 and TRBJ2-1; D remains ambiguous. Germline V gene lookup returns CDR1 MNHEY and CDR2 SVGEGT. There are 11 residues in the CDR3. Trimming left V 6 bases short and J 6 bases short, with 6 bases between. The CDR3 loop reads CASSPRNEQFF. DNA of the CDR3: TGTGCCAGCAGCCCGCGCAATGAGCAGTTCTTC.

The chain carries TRBV6-4 and TRBJ1-6; D perhaps matches TRBD1 (5 bases). The CDR3 runs 14 residues. V was pared by 4 bases and J by 7 bases, with 11 bases between. Germline CDR1 and CDR2: MRHNA and SNTAGT. The CDR3, as DNA: TGTGCCAGCAGTGCCTCAGACAGAAATTCACCCCTCCACTTT. This translates into CASSASDRNSPLHF.

This chain joins TRBV18 and TRBJ2-7; 15 positions agree with TRBD2. Germline V CDR1 and CDR2: KGHSH, LQKENI. CDR3 length: 16 amino acids. The V and J ends lost 2 bases and 4 bases, in that order; junction bases with no gene match: 3. The DNA for the CDR3 is TGTGCCAGCTCACCAGGACTAGCGGGGGGGAATTACGAGCAGTACTTC. Translating gives CASSPGLAGGNYEQYF.

The count of this clone is one. In DNA form, the CDR3 reads TGTGCCGGCTTAAACAGGGAGCAGTTCTTC. As protein: CAGLNREQFF. V is TRBV30 and J is TRBJ2-1; a weak D match, TRBD1 (5 bases). V gave up 8 bases and J gave up 10 bases, with 12 bases separating them. The CDR3 extends over 10 amino acids. Looked up from germline, CDR1 is GTSNPN and CDR2 is SVGIG (reference sequence).

The chain uses TRBV7-9 and TRBJ2-1; unclear D gene. The CDR3 runs to 16 residues. The germline V and J ends were trimmed by 5 bases and 5 bases, with 19 bases remaining between them. Germline V gene lookup returns CDR1 SEHNR and CDR2 FQNEAQ (reference sequence). CDR3: CASSPLASRQHNEQFF. The DNA for the CDR3 is TGTGCCAGCAGCCCCCTCGCCTCTCGGCAGCACAATGAGCAGTTCTTC. Full variable domain (remainder filled in from reference TRBV7-9 and TRBJ2-1): DTGVSQNPRHKITKRGQNVTFRCDPISEHNRLYWYRQTLGQGPEFLTYFQNEAQLEKSRLLSDRFSAERPKGSFSTLEIQRTEQGDSAMYLCASSPLASRQHNEQFFGPGTRLTVL.

This clone was found once. The V and J genes are TRBV2 and TRBJ2-5; no firm D call. The CDR3 runs 14 residues. V lost 9 bases and J lost 1, with 15 bases in between. Germline lookup yields CDR1 SNHLY and CDR2 FYNNEI. This CDR3 reads CASKSRLTQETQYF. Written as DNA, the CDR3 is TGTGCCAGTAAATCCCGCTTAACCCAAGAGACCCAGTACTTC.

The chain combines TRBV6-4 with TRBJ1-1; 12 nucleotides line up with TRBD1. CDR3 length equals 14 residues. CDR1 and CDR2 (germline): MRHNA, SNTAGT. The trim removed 3 bases at V and 10 bases at J, leaving 6 bases unmatched. The CDR3 here is CASSERGQGAPAFF. The CDR3 nucleotides are TGTGCCAGCAGTGAGCGGGGACAGGGGGCGCCAGCTTTCTTT.

J is TRBJ1-6 and V is TRBV4-1, with D perhaps matching TRBD1 (5 bases). The CDR3 contains 17 residues. Germline V gene sequence: CDR1 MGHRA, CDR2 YSYEKL. V was trimmed by 4 bases and J by 7 bases, leaving 20 bases between them. The CDR3 nucleotides are TGCGCCAGCAGCCTAAACCGGCGGCCAGGGATGAATTCACCCCTCCACTTT. This translates into CASSLNRRPGMNSPLHF.